Shown below are 12 T cell receptor beta chains from a single sample sequenced in a study of blood T cells in healthy people across ages. Primed by a sample-barcoded 5' primer and a J-beta primer mix, a second PCR proceeded for about 7 to 11 cycles. TCRdb recomputed calls from the 5' RACE reads with MiXCR, one row per CDR3 protein. The table has 850,000 to 950,000 distinct CDR3 sequences, 25% to 30% seen once; the top ten hold around 16%. The sequenced sample was blood. The receptors stem from an elderly woman in good health.

This clonotype was seen many times. The rearrangement links TRBV18 to TRBJ2-1; weak D call: TRBD2 (5 bases). Germline CDR1 is KGHSH and CDR2 is LQKENI. The V gene lost 6 bases and the J gene lost 8 bases, with 17 bases spanning the gap. The CDR3 is 14 residues long. Written as DNA, the CDR3 is TGTGCCAGCTCCACCCGCGGGTCACCCGATGAGCAGTTCTTC. It encodes CASSTRGSPDEQFF.

For this clonotype: A single base separates this from a much larger clone, so it may be a read error. This chain uses TRBV29-1 with TRBJ2-1; D unclear. CDR1 SQVTM and CDR2 ANQGSEA come from the germline V gene. Trimming shortened V by 7 bases and J by 6 bases, and 10 bases separated the two germline ends. The CDR3 runs 11 residues. The CDR3 DNA sequence: TGCAGCGGTCCCTTGGCCAATGAGCAGTTCTTC. Its protein is CSGPLANEQFF.

The sample holds a few counts of this clonotype. J is TRBJ2-5 and V is TRBV9; D unclear. The CDR3 is made up of 15 amino acids. Trimming stripped 0 bases from V and 2 bases from J, with 11 bases between. CDR1 SGDLS and CDR2 YYNGEE come from the germline V gene. As DNA, the CDR3 is TGTGCCAGCAGCGTAGACTGGGTTCGACAAGAGACCCAGTACTTC. Translation gives CASSVDWVRQETQYF.

The chain uses TRBV7-2 and TRBJ2-2; D is possibly TRBD1 or TRBD2 (5 bases each). Trimming shortened V by 5 bases and J by 1 base, and 14 bases separated the two germline ends. CDR1 and CDR2 (germline): SGHTA, FQGNSA. This CDR3 comprises 16 residues. DNA of the CDR3: TGTGCCAGCAGCGGGGGACGGAGGATGAACACCGGGGAGCTGTTTTTT. Translating gives CASSGGRRMNTGELFF.

This clonotype was picked up a small number of times. This chain's CDR3 is CASSQSRGTDTEAFF. CDR3 in DNA: TGTGCCAGCAGCCAGTCCCGGGGTACGGACACTGAAGCTTTCTTT. V gene TRBV3-1 combines with J gene TRBJ1-1, with D unresolved. Germline V CDR1 and CDR2: LGHDT, YNNKEL (reference sequence). The CDR3 runs 15 residues. Trimming left V 3 bases short and J 3 bases short, with 14 bases between. Using reference TRBV3-1 and TRBJ1-1 for the parts outside the CDR3, the full variable domain is DTAVSQTPKYLVTQMGNDKSIKCEQNLGHDTMYWYKQDSKKFLKIMFSYNNKELIINETVPNRFSPKSPDKAHLNLHINSLELGDSAVYFCASSQSRGTDTEAFFGQGTRLTVV.

This clonotype was recorded many times. This chain links TRBV12-3 or TRBV12-4 with TRBJ2-1, with D perhaps matching TRBD1 (6 bases). This CDR3 is built from 17 residues. Trimming cost V 2 bases and J 4 bases, with 18 bases left between them. DNA for the CDR3: TGTGCCAGCAGTTTAACAGGGAAAGGTTCTCTATACAATGAGCAGTTCTTC. This codes for CASSLTGKGSLYNEQFF.

A few counts support this clonotype. The CDR3 nucleotides are TGTGCCAGCAACCCAGGGCCCATTGAAGCTTTCTTT. Its protein is CASNPGPIEAFF. The chain couples TRBV6-1 to TRBJ1-1; perhaps TRBD1 as D (5 bases). The V gene's germline CDR1 is MNHNS and CDR2 SASEGT. The CDR3 totals 12 residues. The V and J ends lost 7 bases and 7 bases respectively, with 13 bases between them.

V gene TRBV12-3 or TRBV12-4 combines with J gene TRBJ1-2; the D gene is possibly TRBD1 (5 bases). The CDR3 has 12 amino acids. Trimming left V 6 bases short and J 4 bases short, with 9 bases between. Here the CDR3 reads CASSKGTYGYTF. In DNA, the CDR3 is TGTGCCAGCAGCAAGGGGACCTATGGCTACACCTTC.

This clonotype has a count of ten or more. V and J are TRBV7-9 and TRBJ1-4, with TRBD1 as a possible D gene (6 bases). There are 17 residues in the CDR3. Germline lookup yields CDR1 SEHNR and CDR2 FQNEAQ (reference sequence). V lost 3 bases and J 0 bases, leaving 14 bases between the germline ends. CDR3 sequence: CASSFFFGTPTNEKLFF. DNA for the CDR3: TGTGCCAGCAGCTTCTTTTTCGGGACACCAACTAATGAAAAACTGTTTTTT. Drawing the rest from reference TRBV7-9 and TRBJ1-4, the complete variable domain is DTGVSQNPRHKITKRGQNVTFRCDPISEHNRLYWYRQTLGQGPEFLTYFQNEAQLEKSRLLSDRFSAERPKGSFSTLEIQRTEQGDSAMYLCASSFFFGTPTNEKLFFGSGTQLSVL.

As to this clonotype: This may stem from a read error, because a much larger clone lies one nucleotide away. The rearrangement uses TRBV24-1 and TRBJ2-3; 7 positions agree with TRBD1. The length of the CDR3 is 14 residues. The V gene's germline CDR1 is KGHDR and CDR2 SFDVKD. CDR3 nucleotides: TGTGCCACCAGTGATACGACAGGGCCAGATACGCGGTATTTT. Translated, it gives CATSDTTGPDTRYF.

In its sample, this clonotype was seen many times. The chain uses TRBV20-1 and TRBJ1-4, with 8 bases matching TRBD1. CDR1 is DFQATT, CDR2 SNEGSKA, per germline (reference sequence). The ends lost 2 bases at V and 6 bases at J; junction bases unmatched: 5. The CDR3 contains 14 residues. CDR3 loop: CSARFGQGDEKLFF. The CDR3 nucleotides read TGCAGTGCTAGATTCGGACAGGGAGATGAAAAACTGTTTTTT.

This chain links TRBV27 with TRBJ2-2; perhaps TRBD1 as D (7 bases). V was shortened by 3 bases and J by 7 bases, with 12 bases between the two germline ends. Germline loops: CDR1 MNHEY, CDR2 SMNVEV (reference sequence). This CDR3 has 14 amino acids. The CDR3 is CASSLGRGDGELFF. The CDR3 region has the DNA TGTGCCAGCAGTTTGGGCAGGGGGGACGGGGAGCTGTTTTTT.